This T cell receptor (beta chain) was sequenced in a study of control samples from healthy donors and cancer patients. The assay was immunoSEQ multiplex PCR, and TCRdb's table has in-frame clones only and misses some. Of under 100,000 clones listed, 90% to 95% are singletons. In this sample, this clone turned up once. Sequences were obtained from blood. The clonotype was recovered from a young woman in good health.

CDR3 in amino acids: CASSELAGGSNTGELFF. The DNA for the CDR3 is TGTGCCAGCAGTGAACTAGCGGGAGGGTCGAACACCGGGGAGCTGTTTTTT. This chain connects TRBV6-4 to TRBJ2-2; 13 bases align to TRBD2. J gave up 0 bases and V 3 bases, and 1 base lay outside the gene matches. Germline values: CDR1 MRHNA, CDR2 SNTAGT. The CDR3 is 17 amino acids.